The next 18 T cell receptor beta chains were all read from a single sample in a study of T-cell memory formation after mild COVID-19. TCRdb redid the calling of the 5' RACE reads with MiXCR, one entry per CDR3 protein. The sample yields nearly 350,000 distinct CDR3 sequences, over 10% seen once. The sequenced sample consisted of PBMCs or a T cell subset sorted from them (not recorded which). The receptors were sampled from a man in his late teens or twenties who had mild COVID-19 (a few samples of this study predate the infection). Cell type and time point are not known.

The chain recombines TRBV24-1 with TRBJ2-5; D uncertain. V lost 4 bases to trimming and J lost 5 bases, with 13 bases between them. This CDR3 region has 14 residues. CDR1 and CDR2 (germline): KGHDR, SFDVKD. In DNA form, the CDR3 reads TGTGCCACCAGTGACCCCCAGATAGGGGAGACCCAGTACTTC. This gives the protein CATSDPQIGETQYF.

This clonotype turned up a few times. The genes are TRBV5-1 and TRBJ1-2; D perhaps matches TRBD1 (5 bases). The CDR3 runs 13 residues. From germline, CDR1 is SGHRS and CDR2 YFSETQ. Trimming cost V 6 bases and J 4 bases, with 13 bases left between them. This CDR3 reads CASTPGGIYGYTF. CDR3 bases: TGCGCCAGCACCCCCGGGGGAATCTATGGCTACACCTTC.

This clonotype was detected ten times or more. This chain uses TRBV7-9 with TRBJ2-3; D is tentatively TRBD1 or TRBD2 (5 bases each). CDR1 SEHNR and CDR2 FQNEAQ come from the germline V gene (reference sequence). CDR3 size: 17 residues. Trimming stripped 2 bases from V and 6 bases from J, with 21 bases between. CDR3 protein: CASSLNRAGTGDDTQYF. CDR3 in DNA: TGTGCCAGCAGCTTAAATAGGGCAGGGACGGGCGATGATACGCAGTATTTT.

The sample holds many counts of this clonotype. V usage is TRBV29-1 and J usage is TRBJ2-7; tentative D call: TRBD1 (5 bases). Deletions cut 7 bases from V and 2 bases from J, with 18 bases between. Germline V gives CDR1 SQVTM, CDR2 ANQGSEA. This CDR3 has 14 residues. As DNA, the CDR3 is TGCAGCGCTCCGTCCTCCAGGGAAACCTACGAGCAGTACGTC. Residues: CSAPSSRETYEQYV.

This clonotype came up a few times. The chain employs TRBV20-1 and TRBJ1-6; D gene ambiguous. This CDR3 is 14 amino acids long. V was clipped by 6 bases and J by 5 bases, with 14 bases between them. CDR1 is DFQATT, CDR2 SNEGSKA, per germline (reference sequence). The CDR3 sequence: CSAPAPTDNSPLHF. In DNA form, the CDR3 reads TGCAGTGCCCCTGCACCCACGGATAATTCACCCCTCCACTTT.

This clonotype was recorded a few times. The limits of the CDR3 on the DNA are not certain, so only TCRdb's listed CDR3 is given. This chain uses TRBV19 with TRBJ1-4; TRBD1 was called by the table and not checked on the DNA. 12 amino acids form the CDR3, both terminal residues included. Germline CDR1 and CDR2: LNHDA and SQIVND (reference sequence). The CDR3 sequence: CACTGSVKNCFF.

The V and J genes are TRBV6-2 or TRBV6-3 and TRBJ2-2; TRBD1 matches at 7 bases. The CDR3 totals 13 residues. With V trimmed by 8 bases and J by 3 bases, 3 bases remained unmatched. From germline, CDR1 is MNHEY and CDR2 SVGEGT. CDR3 coding DNA: TGTGCCAGCGTGGGACAGCACACCGGGGAGCTGTTTTTT. It encodes CASVGQHTGELFF.

This clonotype has more than one count but fewer than ten. This rearrangement joins TRBV6-6 to TRBJ2-4; 8 nucleotides align to TRBD2. The CDR3 runs 16 residues. The J segment lost 7 bases and the V segment lost 11 bases, leaving 19 bases of the junction unmatched. Germline CDR1 is MNHNY and CDR2 is SVGAGI (reference sequence). The CDR3 DNA follows: TGTGCCGCCATATCGGGGGGGGATCCCTGGCGGAACATTCAGTACTTC. As protein: CAAISGGDPWRNIQYF.

This clonotype has a handful of counts. This sequence joins TRBV10-3 and TRBJ1-4; weak D call: TRBD1 (5 bases). The germline V gene has CDR1 ENHRY and CDR2 SYGVKD. The CDR3 covers 15 residues. V was shortened by 0 bases and J by 8 bases, with 13 bases between the two germline ends. Here the CDR3 DNA reads TGTGCCATCAGTGAGTCCGACATAGAGGGGGAAAAACTGTTTTTT. Protein product: CAISESDIEGEKLFF.

This clonotype was seen a handful of times. V and J are TRBV7-9 and TRBJ2-1; possibly TRBD1 or TRBD2 for D (5 bases each). Trimming removed 5 bases at V and 5 bases at J, with 16 bases between. In germline, CDR1 is SEHNR, CDR2 FQNEAQ (reference sequence). There are 15 residues in the CDR3. The CDR3 protein is CASSPVGTRDNEQFF. The DNA of the CDR3 is TGTGCCAGCAGCCCCGTCGGGACCCGAGACAATGAGCAGTTCTTC.

The V call is TRBV10-3, the J call TRBJ2-3; the match to TRBD1 covers 7 bases. The CDR3 spans 17 residues. With V trimmed by 4 bases and J by 6 bases, 16 bases remained unmatched. The V gene's germline CDR1 is ENHRY and CDR2 SYGVKD. The DNA of the CDR3 is TGTGCCATCAGTGCGTCAAACCGGGACAGAGGCGTGGATACGCAGTATTTT. Its translation: CAISASNRDRGVDTQYF.

This clonotype was seen only a few times. The chain links TRBV11-2 to TRBJ2-3; D is possibly TRBD2 (5 bases). The CDR3 is 15 amino acids. The V gene's germline CDR1 is SGHAT and CDR2 FQNNGV. The V and J ends lost 5 bases and 0 bases respectively, with 12 bases between them. The CDR3 sequence is CASSPGEVSTDTQYF. CDR3 nucleotide sequence: TGTGCCAGCAGCCCCGGGGAAGTGAGCACAGATACGCAGTATTTT.

This clonotype occurred many times. This sequence joins TRBV5-1 and TRBJ2-3; TRBD1 matches 7 bases. This CDR3 contains 14 residues. Trimming removed 5 bases from V and 1 base from J; junction bases left unmatched: 4. Per the germline V gene, CDR1 is SGHRS and CDR2 is YFSETQ. CDR3 protein: CASRRQGGTDTQYF. Here the CDR3 DNA reads TGCGCCAGCAGGAGACAGGGAGGCACAGATACGCAGTATTTT.

This clonotype came up many times. This chain links TRBV12-3 or TRBV12-4 with TRBJ2-5, with unresolved D. This CDR3 contains 11 residues. Between the trimmed V and J ends, which lost 6 bases and 7 bases, there was a span of 9 bases. The DNA for the CDR3 is TGTGCCAGCAGCGTTACTCGGACCCAGTACTTC. Residues: CASSVTRTQYF.

This clonotype turned up a few times. The chain recombines TRBV25-1 with TRBJ1-2; perhaps TRBD1 as D (6 bases). With 1 base removed from V and 8 bases from J, the gap between germline ends came to 17 bases. The length of the CDR3 is 15 residues. From germline, CDR1 is MGHDK and CDR2 SYGVNS. CDR3 sequence reads: CASSEFASGDRGYTF. The CDR3 DNA reads as TGTGCCAGCAGTGAATTCGCGTCAGGGGATCGCGGCTACACCTTC.

This clonotype has a count of ten or more. The rearrangement joins TRBV20-1 to TRBJ2-1, with 12 nucleotides matching TRBD2. The V segment lost 6 bases and the J segment 1 base; nucleotides outside the gene matches: 16. Germline CDR1 reads DFQATT; CDR2 reads SNEGSKA (reference sequence). The CDR3 consists of 19 residues. In DNA, the CDR3 is TGCAGTGCCCGGGACCAAGGGCTAGCGGGGGGGCCGTCCTACAATGAGCAGTTCTTC. Translating it yields CSARDQGLAGGPSYNEQFF.

This clonotype has a handful of counts. The chain joins TRBV5-1 to TRBJ2-2; D gene unclear. CDR3 length: 15 residues. Trimming stripped 2 bases from V and 1 base from J, with 9 bases between. Germline V gene sequence: CDR1 SGHRS, CDR2 YFSETQ. CDR3 loop: CASSLLVENTGELFF. The CDR3 nucleotides read TGCGCCAGCAGCTTATTGGTGGAGAACACCGGGGAGCTGTTTTTT.

This clonotype occurred a few times. The chain links TRBV27 to TRBJ2-1, with 12 bases matching TRBD2. Losses at the gene ends were 5 bases for V and 5 bases for J; bases not matched to a gene: 4. CDR1 MNHEY and CDR2 SMNVEV come from the germline V gene (reference sequence). The length of the CDR3 is 15 residues. The CDR3, as DNA: TGTGCCAGCAGTACCCGACTAGCGGGGGACAATGAGCAGTTCTTC. Translation gives CASSTRLAGDNEQFF.